Listed here is a single T cell receptor beta chain. Methods used by the authors: Amplification of reference gene primers provided the estimated nucleated cell counts. Sequencing was performed with immunoSEQ multiplex PCR; in TCRdb, only in-frame clones are kept and a portion is missing. V and J calls and clone size are copied from that table; D and trimming were computed from the DNA. This table has 140,000 to 150,000 clones, approximately 90% appearing once. The data are from a study of blood T cell repertoires in COVID-19. Turning to the study itself: Samples taken during acute and convalescent COVID-19 were collected in the United States, Italy and Spain. From T cells, B-cell-depleted T cells, or PBMCs came the material, which was cDNA or gDNA.

Trimming removed 6 bases from V and 0 bases from J; junction bases left unmatched: 9. CDR3 length: 16 amino acids. Germline CDR1 is MGHRA and CDR2 is YSYEKL. The sequence derives from a human donor in a cohort sampled during active COVID-19. V is TRBV4-1 and J is TRBJ2-7; 9 bases are a match to TRBD1. The sample comprised peripheral blood. The CDR3 region is CASSPDRDRASYEQYF. The CDR3, as DNA: TGCGCCAGCAGTCCGGACCGGGACAGGGCCTCCTACGAGCAGTACTTC.